Following are 7 T cell receptor beta chains from one sample sequenced in a study of control samples from healthy donors and cancer patients. This table comes from immunoSEQ multiplex PCR, and its TCRdb copy is limited to in-frame clones, with some not included. The table lists 150,000 to 160,000 clones, over 90% of them singletons, with 2% to 2.5% in the top ten. Source material: blood. The receptors derive from a man in his fifties or sixties in good health.

This chain connects TRBV24-1 to TRBJ2-2; D not resolved. Germline V gene sequence: CDR1 KGHDR, CDR2 SFDVKD. The length of the CDR3 is 16 residues. V was trimmed by 0 bases and J by 4 bases, leaving 11 bases between them. CDR3 sequence: CATSDLNRSGTGELFF. DNA for the CDR3: TGTGCCACCAGTGATTTGAACCGAAGTGGCACCGGGGAGCTGTTTTTT.

This chain links TRBV19 with TRBJ2-2; D is ambiguous. Germline V gene sequence: CDR1 LNHDA, CDR2 SQIVND (reference sequence). V was shortened by 4 bases and J by 0 bases, with 12 bases between the two germline ends. CDR3 length: 16 amino acids. The chain's CDR3 is CASSNAMKANTGELFF. The CDR3 DNA follows: TGTGCCAGTAGTAACGCCATGAAAGCGAACACCGGGGAGCTGTTTTTT.

CDR3 residues: CATTGTEPNQPQHF. CDR3 nucleotide sequence: TGTGCCACTACCGGGACAGAGCCCAATCAGCCCCAGCATTTT. The genes are TRBV2 and TRBJ1-5; TRBD1 aligns across 7 bases. This CDR3 spans 14 amino acids. With 10 bases clipped from V and 3 bases from J, the junction kept 9 bases outside the gene matches. The germline CDR1 and CDR2 sequences are SNHLY and FYNNEI. Full variable domain (missing parts from reference TRBV2 and TRBJ1-5): EPEVTQTPSHQVTQMGQEVILRCVPISNHLYFYWYRQILGQKVEFLVSFYNNEISEKSEIFDDQFSVERPDGSNFTLKIRSTKLEDSAMYFCATTGTEPNQPQHFGDGTRLSIL.

This chain uses TRBV30 with TRBJ1-2, with no clear D. There are 13 residues in the CDR3. Germline CDR1 is GTSNPN and CDR2 is SVGIG (reference sequence). With 2 bases removed from V and 1 base from J, the gap between germline ends came to 8 bases. CDR3 sequence (DNA): TGTGCCTGGAGTCCTGACGGTAACTATGGCTACACCTTC. Translating it yields CAWSPDGNYGYTF.

The rearrangement uses TRBV4-2 and TRBJ2-1, with no clear D. The germline V and J ends were trimmed by 0 bases and 0 bases, with 6 bases remaining between them. CDR1 is LGHNA and CDR2 is YNFKEQ in the germline V gene. The CDR3 covers 15 residues. CDR3 in amino acids: CASSQEPDSYNEQFF. The CDR3 coding sequence is TGTGCCAGCAGCCAAGAACCAGACTCCTACAATGAGCAGTTCTTC.

The V call is TRBV5-1, the J call TRBJ1-5; 8 bases match TRBD1. This CDR3 contains 15 residues. Germline-derived CDR1 and CDR2 are SGHRS and YFSETQ. The ends lost 4 bases at V and 4 bases at J; junction bases unmatched: 7. CDR3 loop: CASSLTGGRNQPQHF. The CDR3 nucleotides are TGCGCCAGCAGCCTTACAGGGGGAAGGAATCAGCCCCAGCATTTT.

This clone was counted between two and nine times. This sequence joins TRBV5-4 and TRBJ2-7, with 14 bases that match TRBD2. Germline CDR1 SGHNT, CDR2 YYREEE (reference sequence). Trimming took 4 bases from V and 2 from J; bases not matched to a gene: 5. The CDR3 has 16 residues. The DNA of the CDR3 is TGTGCCAGCAGCCAGAAGACTAGCGGGAGGGCCTACGAGCAGTACTTC. This sequence encodes CASSQKTSGRAYEQYF.